Following are 8 T cell receptor beta chains from one sample sequenced in a study of cytotoxic CD8 clonotypes in ibrutinib-treated CLL. The assay was immunoSEQ multiplex PCR, and TCRdb's table has in-frame clones only and misses some. Of about 180,000 clones in the sample, about 80% were seen once. This specimen was PBMCs, taken after 24 months of ibrutinib treatment. The source of these receptors is a human donor with chronic lymphocytic leukemia.

The chain uses TRBV28 and TRBJ2-7, with D possibly called TRBD1 or TRBD2 (5 bases each). CDR1 is MDHEN and CDR2 is SYDVKM in the germline V gene. Trimming removed 6 bases at V and 0 bases at J, with 18 bases between. The CDR3 has 16 amino acids. The CDR3 loop is CASRPQGLGDSYEQYF. The CDR3 nucleotides are TGTGCCAGCAGGCCTCAGGGTCTCGGGGACTCCTACGAGCAGTACTTC.

The J gene is TRBJ2-1, the V gene TRBV5-1, with 7 nucleotides matching TRBD2. The CDR3 spans 15 residues. Germline V lookup: CDR1 SGHRS, CDR2 YFSETQ. V lost 4 bases and J lost 9; bases outside the gene matches: 13. As DNA, the CDR3 is TGCGCCAGCAGCCTGATCTTGACTAGCCAAGGTGAGCAGTTCTTC. This sequence encodes CASSLILTSQGEQFF.

The chain joins TRBV2 to TRBJ1-3, with D possibly TRBD1 on 6 matching bases. CDR1 is SNHLY and CDR2 is FYNNEI in the germline V gene. The germline V and J ends were trimmed by 1 base and 3 bases, with 7 bases remaining between them. The CDR3 runs 14 residues. The CDR3: CASSEDRVGNTIYF. CDR3 nucleotide sequence: TGTGCCAGCAGTGAAGACAGGGTTGGAAACACCATATATTTT. The variable domain in full, completed from reference TRBV2 and TRBJ1-3, reads EPEVTQTPSHQVTQMGQEVILRCVPISNHLYFYWYRQILGQKVEFLVSFYNNEISEKSEIFDDQFSVERPDGSNFTLKIRSTKLEDSAMYFCASSEDRVGNTIYFGEGSWLTVV.

The chain joins TRBV25-1 to TRBJ2-5, with D possibly matching TRBD2 (5 bases). Per germline, CDR1 MGHDK and CDR2 SYGVNS. The V and J ends lost 2 bases and 5 bases respectively, with 12 bases between them. The CDR3 has 14 residues. The CDR3 nucleotides read TGTGCCAGCAGTGAAAGAGGGCCTCGGGAGACCCAGTACTTC. Protein sequence: CASSERGPRETQYF.

The chain joins TRBV30 to TRBJ1-1; D gene ambiguous. CDR1 and CDR2 from the germline V gene are GTSNPN and SVGIG (reference sequence). The germline V and J ends were trimmed by 5 bases and 0 bases, with 13 bases remaining between them. This CDR3 is 14 amino acids long. CDR3 region: CAWSRALMNTEAFF. The CDR3 DNA follows: TGTGCCTGGTCCCGGGCCCTTATGAACACTGAAGCTTTCTTT.

The CDR3 loop is CASSPPAGSSYNEQFF. The CDR3 DNA is TGCGCCAGCAGCCCCCCGGCGGGAAGCTCCTACAATGAGCAGTTCTTC. The chain combines TRBV5-1 with TRBJ2-1; D perhaps matches TRBD2 (6 bases). The CDR3 contains 16 residues. V lost 4 bases and J 0 bases, leaving 14 bases between the germline ends. The V gene's germline CDR1 is SGHRS and CDR2 YFSETQ.

This clone was seen once. The genes are TRBV7-2 and TRBJ1-2; 7 bases line up with TRBD1. The germline gives CDR1 SGHTA, CDR2 FQGNSA. The junction had 11 bases not matched to a gene; V was cut back by 5 bases and J by 8 bases. The CDR3 has 14 residues. The CDR3 region is CASSRMTGSGGYTF. The CDR3 coding sequence is TGTGCCAGCAGCCGTATGACAGGGTCGGGAGGCTACACCTTC. Full variable domain (outside the CDR3, taken from reference TRBV7-2 and TRBJ1-2): GAGVSQSPSNKVTEKGKDVELRCDPISGHTALYWYRQSLGQGLEFLIYFQGNSAPDKSGLPSDRFSAERTGGSVSTLTIQRTQQEDSAVYLCASSRMTGSGGYTFGSGTRLTVV.

The chain recombines TRBV30 with TRBJ1-2, with 7 bases identical to TRBD1. The J segment lost 7 bases and the V segment lost 4 bases, leaving 15 bases of the junction unmatched. CDR1 GTSNPN and CDR2 SVGIG come from the germline V gene (reference sequence). The CDR3 loop spans 15 amino acids. The CDR3 DNA reads TGTGCCTGGAAGTTTCGAGACAGGGTTTTCGGTGGCTACACCTTC. Its protein product is CAWKFRDRVFGGYTF.